Included here is one T cell receptor (beta chain) sequence, with context. Per the germline V gene, CDR1 is KGHDR and CDR2 is SFDVKD. Deletions cut 5 bases from V and 1 base from J, with 12 bases between. The CDR3 totals 15 residues. These data belong to a study of blood T cell repertoires in COVID-19. Overall study: Material from acute and convalescent COVID-19 was sourced from the United States, Italy and Spain. From T cells, B-cell-depleted T cells, or PBMCs came the material, which was cDNA or gDNA.

Authors' data handling: Estimates of nucleated cell counts were drawn from the amplification of reference gene primers. Only in-frame clones appear in the TCRdb table, and some are missing; sequencing was by immunoSEQ multiplex PCR. V and J calls and clone size are as listed in that table; D and trimming were resolved from the DNA. The sample contains roughly 670,000 clones, 85% to 90% of which appear only once. The chain employs TRBV24-1 and TRBJ2-3; a weak D match, TRBD2 (7 bases). This TCR came from a woman aged 18-29 years with acute or convalescent COVID-19. Specimen: peripheral blood. In DNA form, the CDR3 reads TGTGCCACCAGTGGAAGAGGGGGGGGCACAGATACGCAGTATTTT. Its protein product is CATSGRGGGTDTQYF.